A selection of T cell receptor beta chains follows, all from one sample in a study of blood T cell repertoires in COVID-19. Profiled with immunoSEQ multiplex PCR; TCRdb holds only in-frame clones, not every one. This sample has just over 95,000 clones, with 80% to 85% found just once. Sequenced sample: peripheral blood. The receptors were gathered from a man in his 60s with acute or convalescent COVID-19. Each CDR3 is given with its conserved first and last residue. D genes are given only for firm matches. The size entry is marked missing in some rows and otherwise reads once, few, many or a size class.

V: TRBV12-3/TRBV12-4; J: TRBJ1-1; D: NA; size: NA; CDR3: CASSFSSGWAFF; DNA: TGTGCCAGCAGTTTTTCCAGCGGGTGGGCTTTCTTT
V: TRBV7-9; J: TRBJ1-5; D: NA; size: once; CDR3: CASGAIGQPQHF; DNA: TGTGCCAGCGGGGCAATCGGTCAGCCCCAGCATTTT
V: TRBV5-1; J: TRBJ2-3; D: TRBD2; size: NA; CDR3: CASLPRPGLAGVLNTQYF; DNA: TGCGCCAGCCTCCCGAGACCGGGCCTAGCGGGAGTTCTCAATACGCAGTATTTT
V: TRBV27; J: TRBJ2-5; D: TRBD2; size: NA; CDR3: CASTLKSGRGGETQYF; DNA: TGTGCCAGCACCCTGAAGAGCGGGAGAGGGGGAGAGACCCAGTACTTC
V: TRBV7-2; J: TRBJ1-2; D: NA; size: NA; CDR3: CASSPSSYGYTF; DNA: TGTGCCAGCAGCCCGTCGAGCTATGGCTACACCTTC
V: TRBV24-1; J: TRBJ1-1; D: TRBD1; size: NA; CDR3: CATSEQDRGPNTEAFF; DNA: TGTGCCACCAGTGAACAGGACAGGGGGCCGAACACTGAAGCTTTCTTT
V: TRBV19; J: TRBJ1-6; D: TRBD1; size: NA; CDR3: CASIATGGISPLHF; DNA: TGTGCCAGTATAGCGACAGGGGGCATTTCACCCCTCCACTTT
V: TRBV7-9; J: TRBJ1-6; D: NA; size: NA; CDR3: CASSLGGFGSPLHF; DNA: TGTGCCAGCAGCCTCGGAGGGTTCGGTTCACCCCTCCACTTT
V: TRBV27; J: TRBJ1-1; D: TRBD1; size: NA; CDR3: CASIRQGAGEAFF; DNA: TGTGCCAGCATACGACAGGGGGCCGGTGAAGCTTTCTTT
V: TRBV18; J: TRBJ1-4; D: TRBD1; size: NA; CDR3: CASSPRTGTGGEKLFF; DNA: TGTGCCAGCTCACCACGGACGGGGACAGGCGGTGAAAAACTGTTTTTT
V: TRBV18; J: TRBJ1-1; D: TRBD1; size: NA; CDR3: CASSPARGGENTEAFF; DNA: TGTGCCAGCTCACCCGCCAGAGGGGGCGAGAACACTGAAGCTTTCTTT
V: TRBV3-1/TRBV3-2; J: TRBJ1-2; D: TRBD1; size: NA; CDR3: CASSPPHYDRVVARGYTF; DNA: TGTGCCAGCAGCCCCCCCCACTACGACAGGGTGGTTGCGCGCGGCTACACCTTC
V: TRBV19; J: TRBJ2-3; D: NA; size: NA; CDR3: CASTQGSTDTQYF; DNA: TGTGCCAGTACCCAGGGTAGCACAGATACGCAGTATTTT
V: TRBV6-6; J: TRBJ2-3; D: NA; size: NA; CDR3: CASRGLAEDTDTQYF; DNA: TGTGCCAGCAGAGGATTAGCGGAAGACACAGATACGCAGTATTTT
V: TRBV7-9; J: TRBJ2-2; D: TRBD1; size: NA; CDR3: CASSAAGTGNTGELFF; DNA: TGTGCCAGCAGCGCGGCCGGGACAGGGAACACCGGGGAGCTGTTTTTT
V: TRBV11-3; J: TRBJ1-1; D: TRBD1; size: NA; CDR3: CASSPPGQRNTEAFF; DNA: TGTGCCAGCAGCCCCCCGGGACAGAGGAACACTGAAGCTTTCTTT
V: TRBV19; J: TRBJ1-2; D: NA; size: NA; CDR3: CASTPIGYSFSYGYTF; DNA: TGTGCCAGTACCCCTATTGGGTACAGTTTCTCCTATGGCTACACCTTC
V: TRBV3-1/TRBV3-2; J: TRBJ1-1; D: NA; size: NA; CDR3: CASSPGEGSTEAFF; DNA: TGTGCCAGCAGCCCGGGGGAGGGGAGCACTGAAGCTTTCTTT
V: TRBV12-3/TRBV12-4; J: TRBJ1-4; D: NA; size: NA; CDR3: CASSFRLSEKLFF; DNA: TGTGCCAGCAGTTTCCGTCTGTCGGAAAAACTGTTTTTT
V: TRBV5-5; J: TRBJ2-7; D: NA; size: NA; CDR3: CASSLTDTSSYEQYF; DNA: TGTGCCAGCAGCTTGACCGATACTAGCTCCTACGAGCAGTACTTC
V: TRBV5-6; J: TRBJ2-3; D: TRBD2; size: few; CDR3: CASSFAGGSTDTQYF; DNA: TGTGCCAGCAGCTTCGCGGGAGGAAGCACAGATACGCAGTATTTT
V: TRBV6-5; J: TRBJ1-5; D: TRBD1; size: NA; CDR3: CASSRNLDRGQTQHF; DNA: TGTGCCAGCAGTCGCAACTTGGACAGGGGCCAGACCCAGCATTTT
V: TRBV30; J: TRBJ1-2; D: NA; size: NA; CDR3: CAWTGDGNGYTF; DNA: TGTGCCTGGACAGGGGATGGGAATGGCTACACCTTC
V: TRBV14; J: TRBJ2-6; D: NA; size: many; CDR3: CASSQEPSSGANVLTF; DNA: TGTGCCAGCAGCCAAGAACCCAGCTCTGGGGCCAACGTCCTGACTTTC
V: TRBV4-3; J: TRBJ2-2; D: NA; size: NA; CDR3: CASSQGKGVAGELFF; DNA: TGCGCCAGCAGCCAAGGGAAGGGGGTGGCCGGGGAGCTGTTTTTT
V: TRBV5-4; J: TRBJ1-5; D: TRBD1; size: few; CDR3: CASSRQGTDQPQHF; DNA: TGTGCCAGCAGCCGACAGGGGACCGATCAGCCCCAGCATTTT
V: TRBV30; J: TRBJ1-6; D: TRBD1; size: NA; CDR3: CAWSLLGTVNNSPLHF; DNA: TGTGCCTGGAGTCTTCTCGGGACAGTAAATAATTCACCCCTCCACTTT
V: TRBV28; J: TRBJ2-7; D: TRBD1; size: NA; CDR3: CASSFGDRAHYEQYF; DNA: TGTGCCAGCAGTTTTGGAGACAGGGCCCACTACGAGCAGTACTTC
V: TRBV30; J: TRBJ1-2; D: NA; size: few; CDR3: CAWVDTGYTF; DNA: TGTGCCTGGGTTGACACGGGCTACACCTTC
V: TRBV3-1/TRBV3-2; J: TRBJ1-5; D: NA; size: NA; CDR3: CASSQGTTYSNQPQHF; DNA: TGTGCCAGCAGCCAAGGGACAACTTATAGCAATCAGCCCCAGCATTTT
V: TRBV7-9; J: TRBJ1-3; D: NA; size: NA; CDR3: CASSLSVSGNTIYF; DNA: TGTGCCAGCAGTTTATCGGTCTCTGGAAACACCATATATTTT
V: TRBV11-2; J: TRBJ1-2; D: NA; size: NA; CDR3: CASSLEGDFYGYTF; DNA: TGTGCCAGCAGCTTAGAAGGGGATTTCTATGGCTACACCTTC
V: TRBV10-1; J: TRBJ2-7; D: NA; size: NA; CDR3: CASSEVGGQLIAEQYF; DNA: TGCGCCAGCAGTGAGGTGGGGGGGCAGCTGATAGCCGAGCAGTACTTC
V: TRBV10-3; J: TRBJ1-4; D: NA; size: NA; CDR3: CAISRGATNEKLFF; DNA: TGTGCCATCAGTCGCGGGGCAACTAATGAAAAACTGTTTTTT
V: TRBV20-1; J: TRBJ2-2; D: NA; size: NA; CDR3: CSASTGIYLLRWNTGELFF; DNA: TGCAGTGCTAGTACCGGGATATACCTTCTTCGGTGGAACACCGGGGAGCTGTTTTTT
V: TRBV5-5; J: TRBJ1-2; D: TRBD1; size: NA; CDR3: CASSLQGGVDYGYTF; DNA: TGTGCCAGCAGCTTACAGGGGGGGGTCGACTATGGCTACACCTTC
V: TRBV6-4; J: TRBJ1-1; D: NA; size: NA; CDR3: CASSRGSQSEAFF; DNA: TGTGCCAGCAGTCGAGGCTCCCAATCTGAAGCTTTCTTT
V: TRBV18; J: TRBJ2-1; D: TRBD2; size: NA; CDR3: CASSPPTSGNSYNEQFF; DNA: TGTGCCAGCTCACCACCCACTAGCGGGAACTCCTACAATGAGCAGTTCTTC
V: TRBV11-2; J: TRBJ2-5; D: NA; size: NA; CDR3: CASSETGSVTQYF; DNA: TGTGCCAGCAGCGAGACTGGGTCGGTGACCCAGTACTTC
V: TRBV7-9; J: TRBJ1-2; D: NA; size: NA; CDR3: CASSYPGFGYTF; DNA: TGTGCCAGCAGCTATCCCGGGTTCGGCTACACCTTC
V: TRBV6-5; J: TRBJ1-3; D: TRBD1; size: NA; CDR3: CASGETGFGNTIYF; DNA: TGTGCCAGCGGGGAGACAGGGTTCGGAAACACCATATATTTT
V: TRBV7-2; J: TRBJ2-3; D: TRBD2; size: NA; CDR3: CASSATSGADTQYF; DNA: TGTGCCAGCAGCGCGACTAGCGGAGCAGATACGCAGTATTTT
V: TRBV30; J: TRBJ2-5; D: TRBD2; size: NA; CDR3: CAWSRTSGETQYF; DNA: TGTGCCTGGAGTAGGACTAGCGGAGAGACCCAGTACTTC